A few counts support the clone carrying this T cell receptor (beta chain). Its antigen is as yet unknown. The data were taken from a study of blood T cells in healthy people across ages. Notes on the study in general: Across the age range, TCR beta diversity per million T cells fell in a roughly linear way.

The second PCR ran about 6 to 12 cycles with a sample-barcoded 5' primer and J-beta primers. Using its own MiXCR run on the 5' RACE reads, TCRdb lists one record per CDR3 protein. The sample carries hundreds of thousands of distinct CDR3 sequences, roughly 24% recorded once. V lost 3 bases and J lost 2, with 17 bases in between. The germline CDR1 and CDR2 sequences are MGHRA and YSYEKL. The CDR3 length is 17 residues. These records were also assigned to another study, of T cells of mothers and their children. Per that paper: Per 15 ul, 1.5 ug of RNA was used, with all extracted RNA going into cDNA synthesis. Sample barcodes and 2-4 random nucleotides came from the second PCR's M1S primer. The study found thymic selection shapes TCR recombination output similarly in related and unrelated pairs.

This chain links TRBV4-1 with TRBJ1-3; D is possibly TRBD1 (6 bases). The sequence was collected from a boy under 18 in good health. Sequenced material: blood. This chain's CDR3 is CASSHQLQGSTGNTIYF. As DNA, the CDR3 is TGCGCCAGCAGCCATCAGCTACAGGGTAGTACTGGAAACACCATATATTTT.